This T cell receptor (beta chain) emerged from a study of T cells in Graves' hyperthyroidism and ophthalmopathy (dated by TCRdb to between 2018 and 2021). For context, the study as a whole: Peripheral blood was sampled at the time of initial diagnosis, prior to any treatment. In addition, the study compared T-cell repertoires in thyroid tissue and in blood from about 6 Graves' hyperthyroidism patients. The paper describes TCR Vbeta CDR3 sequencing of roughly 130 peripheral blood samples, made up of fewer than 50 ophthalmopathy patients, roughly 80 hyperthyroidism patients and roughly 17 progressor patients. An independent validation cohort of under 20 hyperthyroidism patients and about 15 patients who later progressed to ophthalmopathy tested prospective prediction of ophthalmopathy. After sampling, hyperthyroidism patients received methimazole starting at 30 mg daily, and ophthalmopathy patients received high-dose intravenous methylprednisolone. The 95 to 100 discovery patients were randomly divided into training and test sets at a 7:3 ratio. A discovery cohort of about 95 patients, about 43 with Graves' ophthalmopathy and 57 with stable Graves' hyperthyroidism, was used to find distinguishing TCR V-J signatures.

The germline V gene (reference sequence) specifies SEHNR as CDR1 and FQNEAQ as CDR2. Between the V and J ends, shortened by 7 bases and 1 base respectively, the junction contains 10 bases. The CDR3 measures 13 amino acids from cysteine to phenylalanine. The retained sequence is limited to the CDR3, 39 bases, with the frame set at the first base. The TCR beta CDR3 regions were amplified from the RNA transcripts. The TCR CDR3 was subjected to a first round of RT-PCR using the HTBI primer set and the Qiagen OneStep RT-PCR kit. The libraries were constructed in a second round of multiplex PCR and then size-selected and purified. Sequencing of the libraries was done on an Illumina HiSeq2000 using paired-end 100 bp reads. As for the original processing: SOAPnuke was used to process the raw data, throwing out any read that contained adapters or uncalled bases, had a mean Phred below 15, or lacked an exact constant-primer or identifier match. COPE v1.2.5 was used to merge the high-quality paired reads, and each unique nucleotide sequence was defined as a clonotype. MiTCR v1.1 was used to align the clonotypes against IMGT TRBV, TRBD and TRBJ reference segments. Analysis was restricted to V-J combinations with a frequency above 0.0001, which covered just over 98% of repertoires. The TCS score was defined as the ratio of F50 (clonal expansion) to E x V (chaos), calculated using BLOSUM62-based TCRdist between CDR3 peptides within each V-J. Welch's t-statistics and random forest reduced around 510 V-J features to 10 to 15, which were used in a naive Bayes classifier (R e1071). The raw public reads went through TCRdb reprocessing: fastp at Q25, MiXCR clone calling, in-frame beta chains kept. Under each unique CDR3 protein, matching rows form one entry showing the most common genes and DNA. For this entry, the V and J calls and clone size follow TCRdb and not the study's own pipeline. Counted in this sample were more than 300,000 distinct CDR3 sequences; 18% of them appeared once. Jointly, the top ten make up 40% of the sample.

Ophthalmopathy patients had moderately to severely active disease, Clinical Activity Score of at least 3, NOSPECS grade of at least 4, and duration under 3 months. Any patient with an uncontrolled infection, another autoimmune disease, pregnancy or lactation was excluded. Clinical symptoms, serum thyroxine and TRAb, thyroid ultrasound, and orbital computed tomography formed the basis for the diagnoses. Ficoll-Paque density gradient centrifugation was used to isolate PBMCs from around 10 ml of fresh peripheral blood. Total RNA was extracted using Trizol reagent, and RNA quality was assessed on an Agilent 2100 Bioanalyzer. This clonotype was counted ten times or more. It has no known antigen specificity. Base qualities are not at hand, and no much larger clone is one base apart. Summary of the overall study and its limitations: No statistical method was used to set the sample size in advance, and investigators knew the group allocation. In cross-validation, a model built on a 13 V-J signature told ophthalmopathy apart from stable hyperthyroidism with over 85% sensitivity and roughly 81% specificity, and in testing the same model reached 80%/75%. During validation, the model predicted progression to ophthalmopathy a median of about 6.3 months ahead of onset, with approximately 70% sensitivity and almost 75% specificity. Most expanded thyroid clonotypes (frequency above 0.001) were also detected in blood, suggesting blood repertoires may reflect thyroid immune responses.

Recombination joined TRBV7-9 with TRBJ1-1; TRBD1 could be the D gene, as 5 bases match. The clonotype originates from a man younger than 30 with Graves' ophthalmopathy. The specimen was blood. The CDR3 reads as follows: CASIKTANTEAFF. The DNA sequence is TGTGCCAGCATCAAGACAGCGAACACTGAAGCTTTCTTT.